Reported below is one T cell receptor beta chain. Antigen: not known. This table comes from immunoSEQ multiplex PCR, and its TCRdb copy is limited to in-frame clones, with some not included. The sample shows around 120,000 clones, around nine tenths of them seen only once. The record originates from a study of cytomegalovirus exposure and HLA in healthy donors. Broader study findings: The tendency of first-cohort TCR clusters to co-occur in the 120 or so validation repertoires emerged from a later analysis. Most TCR sequences showed up rarely, but some public TCRs showed up in many donors. Cytomegalovirus status was reportedly diagnosed by the classifier with high sensitivity and specificity. Overall, some 160 TCR beta chains were annotated as cytomegalovirus-associated.

Germline CDR1 MNHNS, CDR2 SASEGT. CDR3 length: 14 amino acids. V lost 2 bases to trimming and J lost 4 bases, with 11 bases between them. This clonotype originated in a young woman in good health and CMV-seronegative. This chain links TRBV6-1 with TRBJ1-2; D remains ambiguous. Sequencing used PBMCs. Here the CDR3 reads CASSETVAAYGYTF. In DNA form, the CDR3 reads TGTGCCAGCAGTGAAACGGTAGCTGCCTATGGCTACACCTTC.